These T cell receptor beta chains were read from a single sample in a study of shared clonotypes between healthy human individuals. The method was immunoSEQ multiplex PCR; TCRdb's version includes in-frame clones alone and lacks a portion of them. Of about 480,000 clones in the sample, roughly 79% are singletons; the top ten hold about an eighth. The sample taken for sequencing was PBMCs. The receptors here all came from a woman between 40 and 50 years old in good health. Some clones in this sample may be carry-over from other donors' samples. Each CDR3 is given with its conserved first and last residue. The order of the fields is CDR3 protein, clone size, V gene, J gene. Expanded clones are given a class, and other clones once, few, many or no size at all.

CASSSPWAGVGTQYF	NA	TRBV9	TRBJ2-3
CASSLGLSNEQFF	NA	TRBV5-6	TRBJ2-1
CASAGTGLGETQYF	NA	TRBV6-5	TRBJ2-5
CASSRTGSGANVLTF	few	TRBV5-1	TRBJ2-6
CASSFGVAGGQGETQYF	NA	TRBV5-4	TRBJ2-5
CASSPQGYTEAFF	NA	TRBV2	TRBJ1-1
CASSEPGLGAREAFF	NA	TRBV2	TRBJ1-1
CASSPWRGRNTEAFF	NA	TRBV19	TRBJ1-1
CASSFGHPGQPQHF	NA	TRBV28	TRBJ1-5
CASSTGTGNAKNIQYF	few	TRBV18	TRBJ2-4
CAIPTGQGPYGYTF	NA	TRBV2	TRBJ1-2
CASSAVSDNEQFF	once	TRBV18	TRBJ2-1
CASSLSAGAEAFF	NA	TRBV13	TRBJ1-1
CASSWTSSTDTQYF	NA	TRBV5-1	TRBJ2-3
CASSLGSRTGTNTGELFF	NA	TRBV5-1	TRBJ2-2
CASSLDDRGRGYTF	few	TRBV11-2	TRBJ1-2
CASRGQEYNQPQHF	few	TRBV6-1	TRBJ1-5
CASSRPGGNEKLFF	NA	TRBV27	TRBJ1-4
CASSQDSSGPSRTQYF	few	TRBV4-1	TRBJ2-5
CASSFPSGQANTEAFF	NA	TRBV7-2	TRBJ1-1
CAWMQENTGELFF	NA	TRBV30	TRBJ2-2
CASSGQTFSNQPQHF	NA	TRBV4-1	TRBJ1-5
CASSSRGGNTGELFF	NA	TRBV7-3	TRBJ2-2
CASSRDRLETQYF	NA	TRBV6-1	TRBJ2-5
CAISDSAGEETQYF	NA	TRBV10-3	TRBJ2-5
CASSSPDTYEQYF	NA	TRBV28	TRBJ2-7
CATSTQRADTQYF	once	TRBV15	TRBJ2-3
CASSPPGNEQFF	once	TRBV7-8	TRBJ2-1
CASNPRVGSYEQYF	few	TRBV6-1	TRBJ2-7
CASSWGTGQETQYF	NA	TRBV5-6	TRBJ2-5
CASRTYSNQPQHF	NA	TRBV6-6	TRBJ1-5
CASNKASGSWGTDTQYF	NA	TRBV21-1	TRBJ2-3
CASIRVGGYTF	NA	TRBV25-1	TRBJ1-2
CASSDGLARSTDTQYF	NA	TRBV5-4	TRBJ2-3
CASSLALAGGPGEQFF	NA	TRBV7-6	TRBJ2-1
CASSRDTEAFF	NA	TRBV6-1	TRBJ1-1
CASSPLPGLAGAWDTQYF	NA	TRBV18	TRBJ2-3
CASSSQGLADGYNEQFF	NA	TRBV27	TRBJ2-1
CASSPSHVSYEQYF	NA	TRBV7-8	NA
CASSPTQWGTYEQYF	NA	TRBV5-5	TRBJ2-7
CASSPLAEGGYSYEQYF	NA	TRBV4-2	TRBJ2-7
CASSGGGEDGHTEAFF	NA	TRBV25-1	TRBJ1-1
CASSLEGGAIGEQFF	once	TRBV11-3	TRBJ2-1
CASRDRGEGMNTEAFF	NA	TRBV19	TRBJ1-1
CASSEVGGGGETQYF	NA	TRBV2	TRBJ2-5
CASSQDRDSYYGYTF	few	TRBV4-3	TRBJ1-2
CAWKGADQPQHF	few	TRBV30	TRBJ1-5
CASSPGTYYGYTF	NA	TRBV7-6	TRBJ1-2
CASSVAWTPQETQYF	NA	TRBV9	TRBJ2-5
CASSAGHLSYNEQFF	NA	TRBV6-5	TRBJ2-1
CASSLRQGVGYTF	NA	TRBV11-1	TRBJ1-2
CASSPGLAGGIGNEQFF	NA	TRBV5-1	TRBJ2-1
CATSRDGQGGETQYF	NA	TRBV15	TRBJ2-5